This T cell receptor (beta chain) was recovered during a study of T cell responses to AZD1222 COVID-19 vaccine. The ends were cut back, 1 base at V and 6 bases at J, with 12 bases in the middle. CDR1 is MNHEY and CDR2 is SVGEGT in the germline V gene. The CDR3 loop spans 14 amino acids. Repertoires were generated with immunoSEQ multiplex PCR, while TCRdb's copy carries only in-frame clones and drops some. Of tens of thousands of clones in the sample, just over 90% are singletons; the top ten hold 4.5%. The V call is TRBV6-2 or TRBV6-3, the J call TRBJ1-2, with a possible D match to TRBD1 (6 bases). The TCR sequence derives from an adult in good health. The sample in question was peripheral blood, obtained on day 0 of MenACWY control vaccination. The CDR3: CASSYFAPGDGYTF. The CDR3 DNA reads TGTGCCAGCAGTTACTTCGCACCAGGGGATGGCTACACCTTC.